This is a list of T cell receptor beta chains from one sample in a study of T cell responses to AZD1222 COVID-19 vaccine. Only in-frame clones appear in the TCRdb table, and some are missing; sequencing was by immunoSEQ multiplex PCR. Among about 130,000 clones listed, around 86% were seen once. The sequencing here drew on peripheral blood, taken on day 0 of AZD1222 vaccination. The receptors were gathered from an adult in good health. Each CDR3 is given with its conserved first and last residue. The D gene is left open where the match is weak. The size of a clone is reported for some rows only, either as once, few or many, or as a class for expanded clones.

j_gene	d_gene	abundance	v_gene	CDR3nt	CDR3aa
TRBJ1-2	-	-	TRBV23-1	TGCGCCAGCAGTCAATTGGAGGGTAACTATGGCTACACCTTC	CASSQLEGNYGYTF
TRBJ2-7	TRBD1	-	TRBV11-3	TGTGCCAGCAGCTCTGGACAGGGCCGTAACTCCTACGAGCAGTACTTC	CASSSGQGRNSYEQYF
TRBJ2-3	-	-	TRBV4-3	TGCGCCAGCAGCCAAGTTGAGTCAGATACGCAGTATTTT	CASSQVESDTQYF
TRBJ1-4	-	-	TRBV6-1	TGTGCCAGCAGTGAAGCTCTGCTTAAACATCTGCTGTTTTTT	CASSEALLKHLLFF
TRBJ1-1	-	-	TRBV9	TGTGCCAGCACCGCCGATCAGGGGCTTGATGAAGCTTTCTTT	CASTADQGLDEAFF
TRBJ2-7	TRBD1	few	TRBV6-5	TGTGCCAGCAGATTATCCGGGACAGGGATTTACGAGCAGTACTTC	CASRLSGTGIYEQYF
TRBJ2-7	TRBD1	-	TRBV6-5	TGTGCCACCATTGCCCCCAGGGGGTCCTACGAGCAGTACTTC	CATIAPRGSYEQYF
TRBJ2-1	TRBD2	-	TRBV5-1	TGCGCCAGCAGCACTAGCGGGAGCTCCTACAATGAGCAGTTCTTC	CASSTSGSSYNEQFF
TRBJ1-3	-	-	TRBV6-5	TGTGCCAGCAGTCCAGGGATTTCTGGAAACACCATATATTTT	CASSPGISGNTIYF
TRBJ2-1	TRBD2	-	TRBV11-2	TGTGCCAGCAGCTTCCCCCAGCGGGGGAACAATGAGCAGTTCTTC	CASSFPQRGNNEQFF
TRBJ1-5	-	-	TRBV21-1	TGTGCCAGCAGCAATGAGGGACAGGGGATTCGGCAGCCCCAGCATTTT	CASSNEGQGIRQPQHF
TRBJ2-2	-	-	TRBV7-5	TGTGCCAGAAGCTTAGCTGGGGGACTAGCGGGGTTTGGGGAGCTGTTTTTT	CARSLAGGLAGFGELFF
TRBJ1-1	-	once	TRBV28	TGTGCCAGCAGTTTACCCCGGCAGGGGAGGGGGAACACTGAAGCTTTCTTT	CASSLPRQGRGNTEAFF
TRBJ1-1	-	-	TRBV19	TGTGCCAGTAGTATAGGGCGGTTGAACACTGAAGCTTTCTTT	CASSIGRLNTEAFF
TRBJ1-1	-	-	TRBV4-3	TGCGCCAGCAGCCAAGGTGCCAGGGTGAGCTCTGAAGCTTTCTTT	CASSQGARVSSEAFF
TRBJ2-1	-	-	TRBV5-1	TGCGCCAGCAGCTTGAGGTATCTCGCCTACAATGAGCAGTTCTTC	CASSLRYLAYNEQFF
TRBJ1-1	-	-	TRBV18	TGTGCCAGCTCACCACCGATCGGAGGGAACACTGAAGCTTTCTTT	CASSPPIGGNTEAFF
TRBJ1-5	-	-	TRBV19	TGTGCCACCCGAAGCAGCGGGGCAGGAATGCAGCCCCAGCATTTT	CATRSSGAGMQPQHF